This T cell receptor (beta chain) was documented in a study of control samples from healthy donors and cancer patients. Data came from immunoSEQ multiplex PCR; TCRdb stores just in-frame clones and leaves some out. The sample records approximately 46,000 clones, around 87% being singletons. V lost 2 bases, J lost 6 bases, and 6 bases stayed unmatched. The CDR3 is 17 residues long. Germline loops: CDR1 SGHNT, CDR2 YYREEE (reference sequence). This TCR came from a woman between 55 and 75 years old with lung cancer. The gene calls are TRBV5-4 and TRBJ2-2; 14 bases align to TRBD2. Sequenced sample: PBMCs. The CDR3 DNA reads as TGTGCCAGCAGCTTACCGGGACTAGCGGGAGAAGCCGGGGAGCTGTTTTTT. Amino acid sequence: CASSLPGLAGEAGELFF.